This record concerns one T cell receptor (beta chain) sequence. The sample is drawn from a study of blood T cell repertoires in COVID-19. Background on the study: From T cells, B-cell-depleted T cells, or PBMCs came the material, which was cDNA or gDNA.

TCRdb's copy holds only in-frame clones and misses some; the assay was immunoSEQ multiplex PCR. The sample lists 350,000 to 400,000 clones, roughly 90% occurring once. Clinical history reported by participants formed the basis on which cohorts were assigned. CDR3 length: 16 amino acids. Looked up from germline, CDR1 is LNHNV and CDR2 is YYDKDF (reference sequence). V dropped 5 bases and J dropped 4; count of bases not matched to a gene: 6. Sequences were obtained from PBMCs or T cells enriched from blood (not recorded which). This receptor was identified in a woman aged 40 to 50 who had been exposed to COVID-19. The chain uses TRBV15 and TRBJ2-5; 14 positions match TRBD2. In nucleotides, the CDR3 is TGTGCCACCAGCCCGGGACTAGCGGGAGTGGGAGAGACCCAGTACTTC. Its protein product is CATSPGLAGVGETQYF.